This T cell receptor beta chain was documented in a study of early T cells in non-severe SARS-CoV-2 infection. Study-level background: RNA in bulk from unsorted whole blood was sequenced, and chains were unpaired.

Study conclusions and caveats: Matching with VDJdb favored anti-spike CD8 responses (missing private and CD4 specificities).

This clonotype was found many times. As yet, its antigen is unknown. Researchers tagged individual cDNA molecules with unique molecular identifiers. TCRdb reanalysed the 5' RACE reads using MiXCR and keeps one entry per CDR3 protein. The sample contains fewer than 80,000 distinct CDR3 sequences, 12% of which appear only once. Sample: whole blood. This TCR was sampled from an adult who was a healthcare worker with PCR-confirmed SARS-CoV-2 infection or an uninfected control (not recorded which).

CDR3 protein: CASSQEGHHVLNTGELFF. The DNA of the CDR3 is TGCGCCAGCAGCCAAGAGGGGCATCATGTCCTTAACACCGGGGAGCTGTTTTTT. This chain joins TRBV4-1 and TRBJ2-2, with D perhaps matching TRBD1 (5 bases). Per germline, CDR1 MGHRA and CDR2 YSYEKL. The CDR3 runs 18 residues. V was pared by 0 bases and J by 2 bases, with 16 bases between.